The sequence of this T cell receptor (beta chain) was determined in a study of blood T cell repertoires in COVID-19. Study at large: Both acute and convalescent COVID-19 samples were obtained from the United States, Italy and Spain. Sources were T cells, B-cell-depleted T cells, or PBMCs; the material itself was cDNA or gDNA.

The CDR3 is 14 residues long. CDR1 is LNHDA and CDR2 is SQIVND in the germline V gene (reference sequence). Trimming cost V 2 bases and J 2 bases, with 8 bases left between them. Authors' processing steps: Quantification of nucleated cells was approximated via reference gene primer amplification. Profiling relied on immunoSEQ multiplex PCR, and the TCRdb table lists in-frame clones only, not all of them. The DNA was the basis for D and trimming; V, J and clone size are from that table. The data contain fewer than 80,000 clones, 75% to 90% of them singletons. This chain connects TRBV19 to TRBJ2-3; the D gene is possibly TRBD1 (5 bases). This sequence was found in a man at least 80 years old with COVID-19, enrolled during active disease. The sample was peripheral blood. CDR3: CASSIQGFTDTQYF. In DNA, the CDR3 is TGTGCCAGTAGTATACAGGGATTCACAGATACGCAGTATTTT.